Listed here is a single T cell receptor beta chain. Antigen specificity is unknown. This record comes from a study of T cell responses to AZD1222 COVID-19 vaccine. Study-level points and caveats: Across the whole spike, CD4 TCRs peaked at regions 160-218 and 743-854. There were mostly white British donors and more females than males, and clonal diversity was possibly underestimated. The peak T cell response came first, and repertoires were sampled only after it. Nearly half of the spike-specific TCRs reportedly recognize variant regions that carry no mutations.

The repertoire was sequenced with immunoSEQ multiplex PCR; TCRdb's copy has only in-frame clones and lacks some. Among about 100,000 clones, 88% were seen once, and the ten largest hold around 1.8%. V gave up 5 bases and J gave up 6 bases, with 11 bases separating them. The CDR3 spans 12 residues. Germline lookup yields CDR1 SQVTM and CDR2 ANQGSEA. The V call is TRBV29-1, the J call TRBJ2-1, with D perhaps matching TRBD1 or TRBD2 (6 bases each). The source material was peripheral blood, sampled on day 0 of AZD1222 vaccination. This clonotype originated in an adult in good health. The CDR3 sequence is CSVTGAFNEQFF. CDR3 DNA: TGCAGCGTTACGGGGGCGTTCAATGAGCAGTTCTTC.